This T cell receptor beta chain appears in the sequencing data of a study of shared clonotypes between healthy human individuals. Study observations and caveats: When naive CD4 clonotypes were compared across several donors, about 5% were shared.

The CDR3 loop spans 17 amino acids. For this clone: Its antigen remains unidentified.

Method: immunoSEQ multiplex PCR; TCRdb's copy keeps in-frame clones and lacks some. The table has some 1.5 million clones, around 97% seen once; the top ten hold approximately 1.2%. The TCR was taken from a young man in good health. Sequencing was done on a sample of naive CD4+ T cells sorted from blood. This sample's subset: CD45RA+ positively selected. The V gene is TRBV12-2, the J gene TRBJ2-1; the table's D call of TRBD2 was not tested on the DNA. TRBV12-2 is a listed pseudogene. The CDR3 DNA sequence: TGTGCAAGTCGCTTATTACGGGAGGGCCGGGTATACAATGAGCAGTTCTTC. It is translated as CASRLLREGRVYNEQFF.